This T cell receptor beta chain is from a study of human T cells and chemical hapten exposure. Time point indicated: patch test 2, 6 weeks after DPC sensitization. As to treatment: therapeutic diphenylcyclopropenone sensitization with weekly scalp DPC. The table lists this clonotype with a few counts. The target antigen is unknown. Study results and limitations: No alteration of TCRs above 1 in 1000 frequency was seen with DPC sensitization.

TCRdb reanalysed the RACE reads using MiXCR and keeps one entry per CDR3 protein. The data contain 85,000 or so distinct CDR3 sequences, more than 9% of them seen just once; the ten biggest clones take up 1.5% to 2%. The CDR3 is 18 amino acids. CDR1 is MNHEY and CDR2 is SVGEGT in the germline V gene. Trimming took 5 bases from V and 0 from J, leaving 20 bases between them. The J gene is TRBJ2-1, the V gene TRBV6-2 or TRBV6-3; no definite D call. Sequencing used whole blood, obtained in connection with sensitization to the hapten diphenylcyclopropenone (DPC). This receptor was obtained from a man younger than 35 with alopecia areata. Some clones in this sample may be carry-over from other donors' samples. CDR3 amino acids: CASSPTTFWSSSYNEQFF. DNA of the CDR3: TGTGCCAGCAGTCCAACCACCTTCTGGTCCAGCTCCTACAATGAGCAGTTCTTC.